A single sample gave rise to the 29 T cell receptor beta chains below, sequenced in a study of cytomegalovirus exposure and HLA in healthy donors. With 60 Vbeta and 13 Jbeta primers, the PCR was carried out. The assay was immunoSEQ multiplex PCR, and TCRdb's table has in-frame clones only and misses some. The table includes approximately 190,000 clones, approximately 88% detected once. Sequenced material: PBMCs. Receptors originate from a woman aged 50 to 60 in good health and CMV-seropositive.

The chain links TRBV28 to TRBJ2-3, with 7 nucleotides matching TRBD1. Germline values: CDR1 MDHEN, CDR2 SYDVKM. J was trimmed by 6 bases and V by 5 bases; bases with no gene match: 11. The CDR3 consists of 15 residues. The CDR3 protein is CASSIRDSPRDTQYF. In DNA, the CDR3 is TGTGCCAGCAGTATCCGGGACAGTCCAAGGGATACGCAGTATTTT.

The chain links TRBV6-7 to TRBJ2-7; TRBD1 agrees at 7 bases. TRBV6-7 is treated as an ORF (open reading frame) with a function not yet certain. The V segment lost 0 bases and the J segment 5 bases; nucleotides outside the gene matches: 10. The CDR3 sequence is 16 residues long. The CDR3 DNA reads as TGTGCCAGCAGTTACTCGCCAGGGGACAGCGCTGACGAGCAGTACTTC. This codes for CASSYSPGDSADEQYF.

The CDR3 nucleotides are TGTGCCAGCAGTTCACGAGGACAGGGATATTCACCCCTCCACTTT. Amino acids: CASSSRGQGYSPLHF. V is TRBV6-1 and J is TRBJ1-6; 8 nucleotides line up with TRBD1. The germline V gene encodes CDR1 MNHNS and CDR2 SASEGT. The V segment lost 5 bases and the J segment 8 bases; nucleotides outside the gene matches: 8. CDR3 length equals 15 residues.

V and J are TRBV6-1 and TRBJ2-5; D possibly corresponds to TRBD2 (6 bases). Germline values: CDR1 MNHNS, CDR2 SASEGT. This CDR3 has 12 residues. CDR3 bases: TGTGCTGTGGGGAGGAGCCAAGAGACCCAGTACTTC. Amino acid sequence: CAVGRSQETQYF.

The chain uses TRBV18 and TRBJ2-5; 9 positions agree with TRBD1. The assigned J gene may be wrong: the sequence end matches TRBJ2-7 better. The CDR3 loop spans 16 amino acids. The V gene's germline CDR1 is KGHSH and CDR2 LQKENI. CDR3 residues: CASSPEGTGRALEQYF. Here the CDR3 DNA reads TGTGCCAGCTCACCAGAAGGGACAGGGAGAGCGCTCGAGCAGTACTTC.

This sequence joins TRBV7-8 and TRBJ2-3, with 10 bases identical to TRBD2. Germline CDR1 reads SGHVS; CDR2 reads FQNEAQ. The CDR3 contains 14 residues. V trimming: 5 bases; J trimming: 4 bases; junction bases outside the gene matches: 3. CDR3 amino acids: CASSPGTSADTQYF. The CDR3 nucleotides read TGTGCCAGCAGCCCGGGGACTAGCGCAGATACGCAGTATTTT.

V usage is TRBV30 and J usage is TRBJ2-7; TRBD1 is a possible D gene (5 bases). The CDR3 length is 12 residues. Trimming left V 1 base short and J 7 bases short, with 11 bases between. Germline V lookup: CDR1 GTSNPN, CDR2 SVGIG (reference sequence). This CDR3 reads CAWSGQGREQYF. The CDR3 coding sequence is TGTGCCTGGAGTGGTCAGGGTCGGGAGCAGTACTTC.

J is TRBJ2-5 and V is TRBV5-6, with D uncertain. The DNA end is more similar to TRBJ2-7, so the J call may be wrong. This CDR3 spans 13 amino acids. Germline V gene lookup returns CDR1 SGHDT and CDR2 YYEEEE. CDR3 sequence (DNA): TGTGCCAGCAGCTTGGGCCGCTCCTACGAGCAGTACTTC. Its protein is CASSLGRSYEQYF.

The rearrangement uses TRBV7-2 and TRBJ2-3; possibly TRBD2 for D (6 bases). The germline V gene encodes CDR1 SGHTA and CDR2 FQGNSA. V gave up 2 bases and J gave up 6 bases, with 6 bases separating them. The CDR3 extends over 12 amino acids. Written as DNA, the CDR3 is TGTGCCAGCAGCTTAAGCGGGGATACGCAGTATTTT. This codes for CASSLSGDTQYF.

The chain carries TRBV7-3 and TRBJ2-3, with 7 bases fitting TRBD1. Per the germline V gene, CDR1 is SGHTA and CDR2 is FQGTGA. Trimming removed 5 bases from V and 4 bases from J; junction bases left unmatched: 3. CDR3 length: 13 amino acids. The CDR3 DNA sequence: TGTGCCAGCAGCCACGGGACAGCAGATACGCAGTATTTT. Its translation: CASSHGTADTQYF.

This clone has a single count. Germline and junction disagree at one end, which may indicate a read error. The chain couples TRBV7-7 to TRBJ2-7; 15 positions match TRBD2. The germline V gene has CDR1 SSHAT and CDR2 FNYEAQ (reference sequence). The CDR3 length is 15 residues. CDR3 nucleotide sequence: TGTGCTAGCAGCGCCGGACTAGCGGGGGGGTACGAGCAGTACTTC. Protein: CASSAGLAGGYEQYF.

Comments on this clone: Other DNA variants within this sample encode the same CDR3. The chain uses TRBV4-1 and TRBJ2-7, with no clear D. The CDR3 covers 14 residues. Trimming took off 5 bases at V and 0 bases at J, with 11 bases between the two ends. CDR1 and CDR2 from the germline V gene are MGHRA and YSYEKL. CDR3 nucleotide sequence: TGCGCCAGCAGCGGGCAGGCGAGCTCCTACGAGCAGTACTTC. Its protein product is CASSGQASSYEQYF.

The rearrangement joins TRBV2 to TRBJ1-2, with D uncertain. The length of the CDR3 is 16 residues. Germline V gives CDR1 SNHLY, CDR2 FYNNEI. V lost 3 bases to trimming and J lost 2 bases, with 16 bases between them. As DNA, the CDR3 is TGTGCCAGCAGTGACCCGCGGGCAGACCGAAACTATGGCTACACCTTC. Protein: CASSDPRADRNYGYTF.

This CDR3 is CASSSRGGINEQFF. In DNA form, the CDR3 reads TGTGCCAGCAGTTCCCGGGGGGGCATTAATGAGCAGTTCTTC. The gene calls are TRBV28 and TRBJ2-1, with TRBD2 identical over 8 bases. Germline CDR1 reads MDHEN; CDR2 reads SYDVKM. This CDR3 is 14 amino acids long. The J segment lost 7 bases and the V segment lost 4 bases, leaving 6 bases of the junction unmatched.

The chain recombines TRBV20-1 with TRBJ2-7; weak D call: TRBD1 (5 bases). Germline V gives CDR1 DFQATT, CDR2 SNEGSKA (reference sequence). The CDR3 totals 11 residues. Trimming pared 3 bases from V and 3 bases from J, leaving 6 bases between. DNA of the CDR3: TGCAGTGCTAGCAGGGTCTACGAGCAGTACTTC. It specifies CSASRVYEQYF.

The V gene is TRBV5-6, the J gene TRBJ2-3, with a possible D match to TRBD2 (5 bases). The CDR3 is 14 residues long. V lost 4 bases, J lost 2 bases, and 11 bases lay in between. Germline V gene data show CDR1 as SGHDT and CDR2 as YYEEEE. The CDR3 bases are TGTGCCAGCAGCCCGCGGAGGATCACAGATACGCAGTATTTT. Amino acid sequence: CASSPRRITDTQYF.

Notes on this clone: A read error may account for a junction end that differs from germline. The rearrangement links TRBV7-9 to TRBJ1-1; tentatively, D is TRBD1 (6 bases). CDR3 length: 12 residues. From germline, CDR1 is SEHNR and CDR2 FQNEAQ (reference sequence). As DNA, the CDR3 is TGTTCCAGCAGCTTAGGGGGGCAAAAAGCTTTCTTT. Encoded protein: CSSSLGGQKAFF.

The chain links TRBV5-1 to TRBJ1-5; weak D call: TRBD1 (5 bases). The germline V and J ends were trimmed by 0 bases and 0 bases, with 7 bases remaining between them. The CDR3 is 15 residues long. The germline CDR1 and CDR2 sequences are SGHRS and YFSETQ. The CDR3 DNA reads as TGCGCCAGCAGCTTGGGACAGAGTAGCAATCAGCCCCAGCATTTT. Protein: CASSLGQSSNQPQHF.

The chain couples TRBV11-2 to TRBJ2-5; 9 nucleotides line up with TRBD2. The CDR3 covers 15 residues. Germline assignment: CDR1 SGHAT and CDR2 FQNNGV. Losses at the gene ends were 2 bases for V and 7 bases for J; bases not matched to a gene: 8. This CDR3 is CASSLSGTSRGTQYF. DNA for the CDR3: TGTGCCAGCAGCTTATCCGGGACTAGCCGAGGGACCCAGTACTTC.

The chain links TRBV25-1 to TRBJ2-1; 12 bases align to TRBD2. V was clipped by 3 bases and J by 0 bases; unmatched bases: 3. Germline values: CDR1 MGHDK, CDR2 SYGVNS. CDR3 length: 17 residues. The DNA of the CDR3 is TGTGCCAGCAGTGAGGGACTAGCGGGCTTCTCCTACAATGAGCAGTTCTTC. Amino acid sequence: CASSEGLAGFSYNEQFF.

Note on this clone: The junction shows a germline mismatch at one end, possibly a read error. The rearrangement uses TRBV7-9 and TRBJ1-5; no clear D gene. The V gene's germline CDR1 is SEHNR and CDR2 FQNEAQ (reference sequence). The CDR3 covers 14 residues. CDR3 in amino acids: CSSSLSESGQPQHF. CDR3 nucleotides: TGTTCCAGCAGCTTATCGGAGTCGGGTCAGCCCCAGCATTTT. The whole variable domain, filled in from reference TRBV7-9 and TRBJ1-5, reads DTGVSQNPRHKITKRGQNVTFRCDPISEHNRLYWYRQTLGQGPEFLTYFQNEAQLEKSRLLSDRFSAERPKGSFSTLEIQRTEQGDSAMYLCSSSLSESGQPQHFGDGTRLSIL.

The V call is TRBV29-1, the J call TRBJ2-7; 8 bases line up with TRBD1. Germline CDR1 SQVTM, CDR2 ANQGSEA. The CDR3 is 16 amino acids. Losses at the gene ends were 4 bases for V and 4 bases for J; bases not matched to a gene: 15. CDR3 loop: CSVGTGCNLRGYEQYF. DNA for the CDR3: TGCAGCGTTGGGACAGGGTGCAACCTCCGGGGATACGAGCAGTACTTC.

The gene calls are TRBV2 and TRBJ2-1, with D perhaps TRBD2 (6 bases). Germline V CDR1 and CDR2: SNHLY, FYNNEI. The CDR3 is 13 amino acids. V dropped 8 bases and J dropped 9 bases, with 17 bases sitting between them. The CDR3 nucleotides are TGTGCCAGCGGAGGGCAGGGAGGCATTGAGCAGTTCTTC. Its translation is CASGGQGGIEQFF.

The genes are TRBV6-1 and TRBJ2-3; the match to TRBD2 covers 7 bases. Looked up from germline, CDR1 is MNHNS and CDR2 is SASEGT. V gave up 1 base and J gave up 2 bases; unmatched junction bases: 3. The CDR3 is 15 amino acids. The CDR3 region has the DNA TGTGCCAGCAGTGAAGGTCGGGGGGACACAGATACGCAGTATTTT. It encodes CASSEGRGDTDTQYF.

The gene calls are TRBV5-4 and TRBJ2-7, with 7 bases matching TRBD1. The V gene's germline CDR1 is SGHNT and CDR2 YYREEE (reference sequence). The CDR3 sequence is 13 residues long. V dropped 2 bases and J dropped 6; count of bases not matched to a gene: 5. CDR3 in amino acids: CASSLLGGTEQYF. CDR3 in DNA: TGTGCCAGCAGCTTATTAGGGGGCACCGAGCAGTACTTC. The whole variable domain, remainder taken from reference TRBV5-4 and TRBJ2-7, is ETGVTQSPTHLIKTRGQQVTLRCSSQSGHNTVSWYQQALGQGPQFIFQYYREEENGRGNFPPRFSGLQFPNYSSELNVNALELDDSALYLCASSLLGGTEQYFGPGTRLTVT.

The chain joins TRBV10-3 to TRBJ2-7, with 7 nucleotides matching TRBD1. The J segment lost 3 bases and the V segment lost 6 bases, leaving 5 bases of the junction unmatched. The length of the CDR3 is 13 residues. From germline, CDR1 is ENHRY and CDR2 SYGVKD. Here the CDR3 reads CAIRRRDSYEQYF. The CDR3 coding sequence is TGTGCCATCAGGAGAAGGGACAGCTACGAGCAGTACTTC.

The chain recombines TRBV19 with TRBJ1-5; unclear D gene. Trimming pared 0 bases from V and 5 bases from J, leaving 29 bases between. This CDR3 has 21 residues. CDR1 and CDR2 from the germline V gene are LNHDA and SQIVND (reference sequence). The CDR3 reads CASSIDPPSFATAQRDQPQHF. For the CDR3, the DNA is TGTGCCAGTAGTATAGATCCTCCTAGTTTTGCCACCGCCCAACGGGATCAGCCCCAGCATTTT. The variable domain in full, with the rest retrieved from reference TRBV19 and TRBJ1-5, is DGGITQSPKYLFRKEGQNVTLSCEQNLNHDAMYWYRQDPGQGLRLIYYSQIVNDFQKGDIAEGYSVSREKKESFPLTVTSAQKNPTAFYLCASSIDPPSFATAQRDQPQHFGDGTRLSIL.

The V call is TRBV10-1, the J call TRBJ1-3, with D possibly being TRBD1 (5 bases). The CDR3 is 16 amino acids. Germline lookup yields CDR1 WNHNN and CDR2 SYGVQD (reference sequence). Trimming shortened V by 7 bases and J by 0 bases, and 16 bases separated the two germline ends. Here the CDR3 DNA reads TGCGCCAGCACTCGCTTAACAGGTCTCTCTGGAAACACCATATATTTT. It encodes CASTRLTGLSGNTIYF.

This clone was recorded a few times. The chain uses TRBV6-1 and TRBJ2-5; D might be TRBD1 (5 bases). Per the germline V gene, CDR1 is MNHNS and CDR2 is SASEGT. The CDR3 spans 14 residues. Trimming left V 1 base short and J 5 bases short, with 11 bases between. This CDR3 is CASSEGTRPETQYF. CDR3 bases: TGTGCCAGCAGTGAAGGGACACGGCCGGAGACCCAGTACTTC.